Below, one TCR beta chain is given with its context. Its antigen remains unidentified. The sample holds other DNA sequences that translate to the same CDR3. Method: immunoSEQ multiplex PCR; TCRdb's copy keeps in-frame clones and lacks some. Of a few million clones in the sample, 80% to 95% were seen once. The sample comes from a study of shared clonotypes between healthy human individuals. General observations from the study: Clonotypes that were shared across a handful of donors made up roughly 5% of naive CD4 clonotypes. Naive subsets typically showed greater estimated richness than memory subsets. The sole specimen, blood, was sampled, and tissue repertoires likely differ. Non-shared clonotypes showed lower generation probabilities than clonotypes common to all four donors.

The CDR3 loop spans 12 amino acids. V lost 2 bases and J 2 bases, leaving 4 bases between the germline ends. CDR1 and CDR2 (germline): SGHRS, YFSETQ. Input material: naive CD4+ T cells from PBMCs. Regarding subset: CD45RA+ positively selected. The J gene is TRBJ2-5, the V gene TRBV5-1; D not certain. The sequence derives from a man between 18 and 35 years old in good health. Some clones in this sample may be carry-over from other donors' samples. In DNA form, the CDR3 reads TGCGCCAGCAGCTTCTTTCAAGAGACCCAGTACTTC. The encoded protein is CASSFFQETQYF. Combining the CDR3 with reference TRBV5-1 and TRBJ2-5 gives the whole variable domain KAGVTQTPRYLIKTRGQQVTLSCSPISGHRSVSWYQQTPGQGLQFLFEYFSETQRNKGNFPGRFSGRQFSNSRSEMNVSTLELGDSALYLCASSFFQETQYFGPGTRLLVL.